The entry below gives a single T cell receptor beta chain sequence along with its context. Its cognate antigen is unknown. The sample belongs to a study of T cell repertoires in cytomegalovirus infection. The overall study: The public TCR beta signatures pointed to both CMV infection and matching HLA type. Overall study findings and caveats: Within the response measured ex vivo, HLA-C-restricted CMV-specific TCR beta clonotypes were dominant. Of the TCR beta families, the public ones yielded a cumulative frequency that identified carriers of CMV plus the relevant HLA.

With 5 bases clipped from V and 0 bases from J, the junction kept 3 bases outside the gene matches. CDR1 and CDR2 from the germline V gene are SGHVS and FNYEAQ. This CDR3 comprises 16 residues. TCRdb re-analysed the reads in MiXCR, keeping a single row per CDR3 protein. The sample contains about 200,000 distinct CDR3 sequences, roughly 9% of which appear only once. This chain links TRBV7-6 with TRBJ2-3; 12 positions agree with TRBD2. This TCR was sampled from a human donor in good health (CMV status not recorded). Some clones in this sample may be carry-over from other donors' samples. Sequencing input: PBMCs. The CDR3 coding sequence is TGTGCCAGCAGCCCAGGACTAGCGGGAAGCACAGATACGCAGTATTTT. Protein sequence: CASSPGLAGSTDTQYF.